This TCR beta chain was sequenced for a study of shared clonotypes between healthy human individuals. Findings and limits, study-wide: Sequencing of the sorted subsets was shown by rarefaction to be incomplete despite large depth. Naive subsets tended to show greater estimated richness than memory subsets.

The naive CD8 fraction comprised CD45RO-negative cells positively selected for CCR7 and excluded terminally differentiated effector memory CD45RA+ cells. Donors comprised only Caucasian adults living in Nashville, Tennessee. Method: immunoSEQ multiplex PCR; TCRdb's copy keeps in-frame clones and lacks some. The sample shows some 740,000 clones, 80% to 95% of them seen only once. As concerns this clone: What it binds is unknown.

Germline-derived CDR1 and CDR2 are SNHLY and FYNNEI. The CDR3 consists of 14 residues. V shed 6 bases and J shed 2 bases, with 11 bases lying between them. This TCR came from a man aged 25-40 years in good health. The sample was naive CD8+ T cells sorted from blood. The chain couples TRBV2 to TRBJ1-5, with a tentative D call TRBD1 (5 bases). The CDR3, as DNA: TGTGCCAGCAGATTCCAGGGTGGCAATCAGCCCCAGCATTTT. Translated, it gives CASRFQGGNQPQHF.